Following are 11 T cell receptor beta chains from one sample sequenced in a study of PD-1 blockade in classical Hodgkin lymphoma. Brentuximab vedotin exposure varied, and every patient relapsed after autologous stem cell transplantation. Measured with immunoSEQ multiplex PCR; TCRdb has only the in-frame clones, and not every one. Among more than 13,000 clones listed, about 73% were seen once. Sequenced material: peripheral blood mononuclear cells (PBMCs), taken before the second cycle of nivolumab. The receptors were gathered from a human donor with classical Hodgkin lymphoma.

The CDR3 loop is CASSHPKRAGGDTQYF. For the CDR3, the DNA is TGTGCCAGCTCACACCCGAAGAGAGCGGGGGGGGATACGCAGTATTTT. The J gene is TRBJ2-3, the V gene TRBV18; the match to TRBD2 covers 10 bases. This CDR3 is built from 16 residues. Germline values: CDR1 KGHSH, CDR2 LQKENI. The trim removed 4 bases at V and 6 bases at J, leaving 10 bases unmatched. Based on the CDR3 plus reference TRBV18 and TRBJ2-3, the full variable domain is NAGVMQNPRHLVRRRGQEARLRCSPMKGHSHVYWYRQLPEEGLKFMVYLQKENIIDESGMPKERFSAEFPKEGPSILRIQQVVRGDSAAYFCASSHPKRAGGDTQYFGPGTRLTVL.

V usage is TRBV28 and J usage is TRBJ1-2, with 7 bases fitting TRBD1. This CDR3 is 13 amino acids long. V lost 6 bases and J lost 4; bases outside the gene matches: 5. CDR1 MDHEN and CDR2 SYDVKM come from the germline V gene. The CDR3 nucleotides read TGTGCCAGCAGCTTGGGGACAGTCTATGGCTACACCTTC. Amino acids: CASSLGTVYGYTF.

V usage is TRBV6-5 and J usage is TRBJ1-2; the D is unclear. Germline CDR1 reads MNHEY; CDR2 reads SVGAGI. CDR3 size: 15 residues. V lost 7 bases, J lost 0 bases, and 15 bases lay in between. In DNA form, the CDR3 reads TGTGCCAGCACCCCCCTTCACCAGTCTAACTATGGCTACACCTTC. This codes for CASTPLHQSNYGYTF.

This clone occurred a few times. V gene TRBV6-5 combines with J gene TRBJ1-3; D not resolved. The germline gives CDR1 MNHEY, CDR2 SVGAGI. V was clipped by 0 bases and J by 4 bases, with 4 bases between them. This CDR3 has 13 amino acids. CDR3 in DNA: TGTGCCAGCAGTTACTCGTTCGGAAACACCATATATTTT. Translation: CASSYSFGNTIYF.

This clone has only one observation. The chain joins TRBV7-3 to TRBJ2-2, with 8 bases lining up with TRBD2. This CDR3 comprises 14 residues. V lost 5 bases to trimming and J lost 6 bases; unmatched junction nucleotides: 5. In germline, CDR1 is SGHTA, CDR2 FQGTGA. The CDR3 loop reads CASSLHGGAGELFF. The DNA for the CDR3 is TGTGCCAGCAGCCTCCACGGGGGGGCCGGGGAGCTGTTTTTT. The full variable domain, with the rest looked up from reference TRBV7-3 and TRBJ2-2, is GAGVSQTPSNKVTEKGKYVELRCDPISGHTALYWYRQSLGQGPEFLIYFQGTGAADDSGLPNDRFFAVRPEGSVSTLKIQRTERGDSAVYLCASSLHGGAGELFFGEGSRLTVL.

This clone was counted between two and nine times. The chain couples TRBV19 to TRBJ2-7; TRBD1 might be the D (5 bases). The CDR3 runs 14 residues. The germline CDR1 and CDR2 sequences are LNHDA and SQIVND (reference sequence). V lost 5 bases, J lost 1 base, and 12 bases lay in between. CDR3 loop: CASSLYRSSYEQYF. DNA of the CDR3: TGTGCCAGTAGTCTTTACAGGTCTTCCTACGAGCAGTACTTC. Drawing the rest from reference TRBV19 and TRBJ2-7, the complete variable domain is DGGITQSPKYLFRKEGQNVTLSCEQNLNHDAMYWYRQDPGQGLRLIYYSQIVNDFQKGDIAEGYSVSREKKESFPLTVTSAQKNPTAFYLCASSLYRSSYEQYFGPGTRLTVT.

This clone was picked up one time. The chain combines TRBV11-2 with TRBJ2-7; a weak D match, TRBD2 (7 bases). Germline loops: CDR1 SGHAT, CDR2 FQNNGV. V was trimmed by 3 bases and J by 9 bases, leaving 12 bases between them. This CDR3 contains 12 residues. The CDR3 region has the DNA TGTGCCAGCAGCTTTGGGGGGGCCCGGCAGTACTTC. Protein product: CASSFGGARQYF.

The CDR3 DNA is TGTGCCAGCAGTTACAGGGGTCGGAACACTGAAGCTTTCTTT. It specifies CASSYRGRNTEAFF. V is TRBV6-5 and J is TRBJ1-1, with D possibly matching TRBD1 (5 bases). The germline gives CDR1 MNHEY, CDR2 SVGAGI. The V end lost 2 bases, the J end lost 1 base, and 8 bases lay between the germline ends. CDR3 length: 14 residues.

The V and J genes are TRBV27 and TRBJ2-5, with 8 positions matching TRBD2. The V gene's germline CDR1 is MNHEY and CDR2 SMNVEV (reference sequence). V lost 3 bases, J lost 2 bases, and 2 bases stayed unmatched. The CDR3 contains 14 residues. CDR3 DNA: TGTGCCAGCAGTTTCGGGGGGGCTCAAGAGACCCAGTACTTC. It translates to CASSFGGAQETQYF.

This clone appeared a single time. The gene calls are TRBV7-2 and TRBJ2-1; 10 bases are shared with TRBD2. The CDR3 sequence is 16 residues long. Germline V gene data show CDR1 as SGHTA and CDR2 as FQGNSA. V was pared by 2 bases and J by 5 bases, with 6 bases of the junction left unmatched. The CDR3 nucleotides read TGTGCCAGCAGCTTACTGGGGCTAGCGGGGGACAATGAGCAGTTCTTC. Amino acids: CASSLLGLAGDNEQFF.

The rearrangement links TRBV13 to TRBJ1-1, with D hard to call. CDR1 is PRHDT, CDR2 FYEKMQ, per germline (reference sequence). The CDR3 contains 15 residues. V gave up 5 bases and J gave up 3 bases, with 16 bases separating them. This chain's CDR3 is CASSQFTARDTEAFF. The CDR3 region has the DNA TGTGCCAGCAGCCAATTCACCGCAAGGGACACTGAAGCTTTCTTT.